This TCR beta chain derives from a study of tumor and adjacent non-tumor tissue in lung cancer. The CDR3 covers 17 residues. Germline CDR1 reads MDHEN; CDR2 reads SYDVKM. V was pared by 3 bases and J by 1 base, with 3 bases of the junction left unmatched. RNA was extracted from bulk tissue without any cell sorting. This clonotype was seen a few times. Its antigen is as yet unknown. Three rounds of nested PCR, following a modified ARM-PCR protocol, produced the TCRbeta library. MiXCR, applied by TCRdb to the multiplex PCR reads, yields one record per CDR3 protein. Among more than 120,000 distinct CDR3 sequences listed, around 66% were seen once. General observations from the study: Shorter survival was associated with higher TCR diversity in tumors.

The V and J genes are TRBV28 and TRBJ2-3; 14 positions match TRBD2. The source material was lung tumor tissue. The receptor's source is a man aged 55 to 69 with small cell lung cancer. The CDR3 loop is CASSLTSGRAGTDTQYF. The CDR3 DNA is TGTGCCAGCAGTTTGACTAGCGGGAGGGCGGGCACAGATACGCAGTATTTT.